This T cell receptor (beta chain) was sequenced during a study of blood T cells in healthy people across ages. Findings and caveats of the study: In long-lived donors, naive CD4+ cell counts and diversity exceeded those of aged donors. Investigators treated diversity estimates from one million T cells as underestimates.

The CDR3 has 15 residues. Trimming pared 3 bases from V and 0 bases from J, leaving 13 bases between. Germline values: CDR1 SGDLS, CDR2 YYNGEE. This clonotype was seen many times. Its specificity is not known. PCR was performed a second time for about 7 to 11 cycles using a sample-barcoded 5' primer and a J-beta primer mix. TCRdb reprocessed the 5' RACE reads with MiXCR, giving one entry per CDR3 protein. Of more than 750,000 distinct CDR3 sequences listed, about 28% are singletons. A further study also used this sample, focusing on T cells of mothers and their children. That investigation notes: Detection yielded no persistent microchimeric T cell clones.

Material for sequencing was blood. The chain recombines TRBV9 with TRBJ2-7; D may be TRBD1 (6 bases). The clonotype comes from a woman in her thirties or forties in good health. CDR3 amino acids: CASSAGGHTSYEQYF. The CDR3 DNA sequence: TGTGCCAGCAGCGCTGGGGGACACACCTCCTACGAGCAGTACTTC.